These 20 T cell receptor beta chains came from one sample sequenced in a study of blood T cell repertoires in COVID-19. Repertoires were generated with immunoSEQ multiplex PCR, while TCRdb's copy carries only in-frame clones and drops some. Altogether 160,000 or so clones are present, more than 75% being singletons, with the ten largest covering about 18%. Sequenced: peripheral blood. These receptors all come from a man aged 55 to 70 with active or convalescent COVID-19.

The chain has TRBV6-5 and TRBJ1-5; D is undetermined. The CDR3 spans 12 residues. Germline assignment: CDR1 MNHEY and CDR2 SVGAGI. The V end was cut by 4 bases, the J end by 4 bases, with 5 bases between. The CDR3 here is CASSSNNQPQHF. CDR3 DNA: TGTGCCAGCAGTTCAAATAATCAGCCCCAGCATTTT.

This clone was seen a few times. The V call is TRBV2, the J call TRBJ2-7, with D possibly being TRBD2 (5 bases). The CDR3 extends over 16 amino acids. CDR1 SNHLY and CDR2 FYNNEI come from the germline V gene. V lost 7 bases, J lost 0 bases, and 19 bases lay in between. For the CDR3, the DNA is TGTGCCAGCAAGCGCGAAGGGAGCGCGAGCTCCTACGAGCAGTACTTC. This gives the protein CASKREGSASSYEQYF.

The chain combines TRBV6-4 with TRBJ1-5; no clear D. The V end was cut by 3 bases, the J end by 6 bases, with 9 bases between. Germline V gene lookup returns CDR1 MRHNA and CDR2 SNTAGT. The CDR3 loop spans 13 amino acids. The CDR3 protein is CASSEMAAQPQHF. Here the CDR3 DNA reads TGTGCCAGCAGTGAAATGGCCGCTCAGCCCCAGCATTTT.

CDR3 in amino acids: CASSQFQAGGYTF. The CDR3 DNA reads TGTGCCAGCAGCCAATTTCAGGCAGGTGGCTACACCTTC. The chain joins TRBV3-1 (or the pseudogene TRBV3-2) to TRBJ1-2; D gene uncertain. With 2 bases removed from V and 7 bases from J, the gap between germline ends came to 11 bases. The CDR3 is 13 amino acids. Germline loops: CDR1 LGHDT, CDR2 YNNKEL (reference sequence).

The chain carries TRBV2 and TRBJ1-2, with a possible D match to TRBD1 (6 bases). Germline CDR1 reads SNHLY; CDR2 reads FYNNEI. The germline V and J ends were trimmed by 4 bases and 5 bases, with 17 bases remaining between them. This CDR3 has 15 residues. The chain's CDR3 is CASSGNRGASYGYTF. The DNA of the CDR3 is TGTGCCAGCAGTGGGAACCGGGGGGCGAGTTATGGCTACACCTTC.

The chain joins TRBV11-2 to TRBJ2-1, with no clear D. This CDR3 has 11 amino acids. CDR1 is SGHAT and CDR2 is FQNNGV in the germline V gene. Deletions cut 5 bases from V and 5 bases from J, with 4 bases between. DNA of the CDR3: TGTGCCAGCAGCCCAAACAATGAGCAGTTCTTC. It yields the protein CASSPNNEQFF.

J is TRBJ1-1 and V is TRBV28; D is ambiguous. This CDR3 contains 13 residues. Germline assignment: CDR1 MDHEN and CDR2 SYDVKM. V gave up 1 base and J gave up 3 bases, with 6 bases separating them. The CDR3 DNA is TGTGCCAGCAGTTTATTGAGGGACACTGAAGCTTTCTTT. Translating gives CASSLLRDTEAFF.

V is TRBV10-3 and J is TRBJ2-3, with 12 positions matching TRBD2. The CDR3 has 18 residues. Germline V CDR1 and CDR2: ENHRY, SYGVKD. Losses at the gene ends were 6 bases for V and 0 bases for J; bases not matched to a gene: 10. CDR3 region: CAISGGLAGGLSTDTQYF. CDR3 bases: TGTGCCATCAGCGGGGGGCTAGCGGGAGGGCTGAGCACAGATACGCAGTATTTT.

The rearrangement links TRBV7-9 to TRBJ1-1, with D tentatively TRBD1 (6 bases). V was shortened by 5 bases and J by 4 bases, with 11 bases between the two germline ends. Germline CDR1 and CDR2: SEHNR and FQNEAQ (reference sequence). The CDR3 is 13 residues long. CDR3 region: CASSVQGATEAFF. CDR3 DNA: TGTGCCAGCAGCGTACAGGGCGCCACTGAAGCTTTCTTT.

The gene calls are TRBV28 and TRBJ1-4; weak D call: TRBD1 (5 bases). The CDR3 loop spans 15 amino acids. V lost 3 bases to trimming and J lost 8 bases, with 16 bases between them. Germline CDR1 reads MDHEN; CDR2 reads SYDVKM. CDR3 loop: CASSLKPGLAEKLFF. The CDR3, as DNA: TGTGCCAGCAGTTTGAAACCGGGACTGGCGGAAAAACTGTTTTTT.

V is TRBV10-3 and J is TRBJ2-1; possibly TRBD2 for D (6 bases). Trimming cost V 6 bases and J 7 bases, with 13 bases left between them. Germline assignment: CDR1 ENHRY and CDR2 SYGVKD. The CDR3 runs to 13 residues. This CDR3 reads CAISTSPGNEQFF. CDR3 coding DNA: TGTGCCATCAGCACTAGCCCTGGGAATGAGCAGTTCTTC.

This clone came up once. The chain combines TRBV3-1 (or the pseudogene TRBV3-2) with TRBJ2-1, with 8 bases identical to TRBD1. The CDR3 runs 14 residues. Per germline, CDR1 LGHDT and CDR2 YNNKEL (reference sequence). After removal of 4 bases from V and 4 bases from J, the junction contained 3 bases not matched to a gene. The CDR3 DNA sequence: TGTGCCAGCAGCCGCCGGGACAGGTACAATGAGCAGTTCTTC. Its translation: CASSRRDRYNEQFF.

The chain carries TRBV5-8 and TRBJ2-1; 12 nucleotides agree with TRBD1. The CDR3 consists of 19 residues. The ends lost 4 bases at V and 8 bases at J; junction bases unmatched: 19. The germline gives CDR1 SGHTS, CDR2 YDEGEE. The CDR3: CASSASIPSGTGGQHEQFF. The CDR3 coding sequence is TGTGCCAGCAGCGCCTCTATACCTTCTGGGACAGGGGGCCAACATGAGCAGTTCTTC. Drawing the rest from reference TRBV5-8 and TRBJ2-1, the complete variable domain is EAGVTQSPTHLIKTRGQQATLRCSPISGHTSVYWYQQALGLGLQFLLWYDEGEERNRGNFPPRFSGRQFPNYSSELNVNALELEDSALYLCASSASIPSGTGGQHEQFFGPGTRLTVL.

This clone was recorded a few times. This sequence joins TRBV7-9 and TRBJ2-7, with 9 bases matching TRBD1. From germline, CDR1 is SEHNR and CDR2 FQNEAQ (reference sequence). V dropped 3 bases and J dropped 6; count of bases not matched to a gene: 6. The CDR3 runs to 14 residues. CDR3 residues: CASSFRDRAFEQYF. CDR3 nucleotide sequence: TGTGCCAGCAGCTTTAGGGACAGGGCTTTCGAGCAGTACTTC.

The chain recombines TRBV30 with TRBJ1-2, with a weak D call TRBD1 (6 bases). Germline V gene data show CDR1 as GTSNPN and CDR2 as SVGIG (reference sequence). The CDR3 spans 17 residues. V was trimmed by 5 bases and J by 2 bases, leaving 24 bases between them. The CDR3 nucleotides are TGTGCCTGGGGCCGAACCGGGACACTCCTAATGAACTATGGCTACACCTTC. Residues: CAWGRTGTLLMNYGYTF.

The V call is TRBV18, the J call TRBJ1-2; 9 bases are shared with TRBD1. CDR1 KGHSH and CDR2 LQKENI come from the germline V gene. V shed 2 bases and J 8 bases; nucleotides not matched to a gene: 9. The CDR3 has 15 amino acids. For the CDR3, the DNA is TGTGCCAGCTCACCAACGGACAGGGGCTCTGGGGGCTACACCTTC. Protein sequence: CASSPTDRGSGGYTF.

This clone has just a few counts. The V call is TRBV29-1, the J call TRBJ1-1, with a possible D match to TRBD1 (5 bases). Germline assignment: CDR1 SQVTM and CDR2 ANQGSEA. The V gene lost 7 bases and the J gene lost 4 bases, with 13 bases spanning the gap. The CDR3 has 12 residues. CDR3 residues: CSADSRTTEAFF. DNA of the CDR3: TGCAGCGCCGACAGTCGTACCACTGAAGCTTTCTTT.

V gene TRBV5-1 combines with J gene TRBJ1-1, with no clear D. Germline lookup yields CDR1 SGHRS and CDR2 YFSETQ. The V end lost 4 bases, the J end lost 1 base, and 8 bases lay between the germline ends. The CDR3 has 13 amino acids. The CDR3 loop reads CASSRSQNTEAFF. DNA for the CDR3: TGCGCCAGCAGCCGCTCACAGAACACTGAAGCTTTCTTT. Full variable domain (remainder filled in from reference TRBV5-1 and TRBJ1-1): KAGVTQTPRYLIKTRGQQVTLSCSPISGHRSVSWYQQTPGQGLQFLFEYFSETQRNKGNFPGRFSGRQFSNSRSEMNVSTLELGDSALYLCASSRSQNTEAFFGQGTRLTVV.

The CDR3 bases are TGTGCCAGCAGTTTAGGACAGTTTAACTATGGCTACACCTTC. Its translation is CASSLGQFNYGYTF. The chain carries TRBV28 and TRBJ1-2; perhaps TRBD1 as D (6 bases). The germline gives CDR1 MDHEN, CDR2 SYDVKM. The V end was cut by 2 bases, the J end by 1 base, with 8 bases between. The CDR3 contains 14 residues.

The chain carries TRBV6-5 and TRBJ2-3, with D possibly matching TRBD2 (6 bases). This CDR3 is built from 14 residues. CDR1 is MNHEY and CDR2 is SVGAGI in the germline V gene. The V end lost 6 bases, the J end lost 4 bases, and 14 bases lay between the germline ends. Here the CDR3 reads CASRPGLHPDTQYF. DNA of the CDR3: TGTGCCAGCAGGCCGGGACTCCACCCAGATACGCAGTATTTT.